This T cell receptor (beta chain) derives from a study of Graves' ophthalmopathy and Graves' hyperthyroidism. Every ophthalmopathy donor presented moderate-to-severe activity, CAS ≥3, NOSPECS ≥4 and duration under 3 months. Uncontrolled infections, pregnancy, lactation or other autoimmune diseases led to patient exclusion. The CDR3 consists of 14 residues. Trimming cost V 1 base and J 10 bases, with 15 bases left between them. CDR1 and CDR2 (germline): SGHRS, YFSETQ. From RNA, the CDR3 regions of TCR beta chains were amplified and sequenced. Amplification began with first-round RT-PCR using HTBI primers, then second-round multiplex PCR was performed. TCRdb reanalysed the multiplex PCR reads using MiXCR and keeps one entry per CDR3 protein. The table has tens of thousands of distinct CDR3 sequences, under 65% seen once.

The receptor comes from an adult man with Graves' ophthalmopathy. The rearrangement joins TRBV5-1 to TRBJ2-1, with D possibly TRBD2 on 5 matching bases. The source material was peripheral blood. The CDR3 loop is CASSLSRGIGEQFF. In DNA, the CDR3 is TGCGCCAGCAGCTTGAGTCGGGGAATAGGGGAGCAGTTCTTC.